The 21 T cell receptor beta chains presented below share a single source sample, sequenced in a study of T cell repertoires in cytomegalovirus infection. Their antigens are not known. Each CDR3 protein gets one entry after TCRdb re-called the reads with MiXCR. The sample lists around 130,000 distinct CDR3 sequences; approximately 24% were seen once. The sequenced sample consisted of PBMCs, sequenced either directly or after in vitro stimulation (not recorded which). Receptors were obtained from a human donor in good health (CMV status not recorded). Some clones in this sample may be carry-over from other donors' samples.

Ten or more counts support this clonotype. The gene calls are TRBV7-6 and TRBJ2-2; 7 positions match TRBD2. The length of the CDR3 is 18 residues. Per the germline V gene, CDR1 is SGHVS and CDR2 is FNYEAQ. J lost 5 bases, V lost 0 bases, and 12 bases had no gene match. The DNA of the CDR3 is TGTGCCAGCAGCTTAGCCGGGCGGGAGAGGGTTTGGACCGGGGAGCTGTTTTTT. It yields the protein CASSLAGRERVWTGELFF.

This clonotype was counted at least ten times. The chain combines TRBV7-2 with TRBJ1-1; TRBD1 agrees at 11 bases. The length of the CDR3 is 14 residues. The germline V gene encodes CDR1 SGHTA and CDR2 FQGNSA. V gave up 5 bases and J gave up 7 bases; unmatched junction bases: 6. Written as DNA, the CDR3 is TGTGCCAGCAGCCCCATAGGGACAGGGGGTGAAGCTTTCTTT. Residues: CASSPIGTGGEAFF.

This clonotype was found a few times. The chain carries TRBV4-3 and TRBJ2-3, with unresolved D. The germline V gene encodes CDR1 LGHNA and CDR2 YSLEER. V was trimmed by 0 bases and J by 0 bases, leaving 7 bases between them. This CDR3 comprises 15 residues. CDR3 bases: TGCGCCAGCAGCCAAGAAGACGGGAGCACAGATACGCAGTATTTT. It codes for CASSQEDGSTDTQYF.

This clonotype was counted at least ten times. The V gene is TRBV12-3 or TRBV12-4, the J gene TRBJ2-3; D not resolved. This CDR3 is built from 15 residues. The V gene lost 5 bases and the J gene lost 2 bases, with 14 bases spanning the gap. The CDR3 reads CASSPRTEYTDTQYF. The CDR3 DNA reads TGTGCCAGCAGTCCCAGGACGGAATACACAGATACGCAGTATTTT.

This clonotype was detected ten times or more. The chain employs TRBV6-1 and TRBJ1-6; D gene uncertain. Germline V gives CDR1 MNHNS, CDR2 SASEGT. Trimming removed 8 bases from V and 7 bases from J, with 12 bases in between. The CDR3 extends over 13 amino acids. The CDR3 DNA sequence: TGTGCCAGCGGAGAACACGGGAATTCACCCCTCCACTTT. Its translation: CASGEHGNSPLHF.

This clonotype was detected a few times. The chain couples TRBV7-2 to TRBJ1-5; 8 bases are a match to TRBD1. The germline gives CDR1 SGHTA, CDR2 FQGNSA. Trimming at V came to 5 bases and at J to 6 bases, leaving 6 bases not matched to a gene. The CDR3 extends over 14 amino acids. CDR3 in amino acids: CASSARQGSQPQHF. The CDR3 nucleotides are TGTGCCAGCAGCGCCCGACAGGGGTCTCAGCCCCAGCATTTT. The whole variable domain, remainder taken from reference TRBV7-2 and TRBJ1-5, is GAGVSQSPSNKVTEKGKDVELRCDPISGHTALYWYRQSLGQGLEFLIYFQGNSAPDKSGLPSDRFSAERTGGSVSTLTIQRTQQEDSAVYLCASSARQGSQPQHFGDGTRLSIL.

This clonotype has ten or more counts. V and J are TRBV27 and TRBJ1-5; 9 bases fit TRBD1. The CDR3 is 15 residues long. V gave up 2 bases and J gave up 7 bases; unmatched junction bases: 6. Germline lookup yields CDR1 MNHEY and CDR2 SMNVEV (reference sequence). CDR3 sequence: CASSLDTGGGQPQHF. CDR3 coding DNA: TGTGCCAGCAGTTTAGATACAGGGGGCGGACAGCCCCAGCATTTT.

This clonotype was counted ten times or more. J is TRBJ2-7 and V is TRBV5-1; D is tentatively TRBD1 or TRBD2 (5 bases each). The CDR3 loop spans 16 amino acids. V lost 5 bases to trimming and J lost 4 bases, with 22 bases between them. Germline V gives CDR1 SGHRS, CDR2 YFSETQ. DNA of the CDR3: TGCGCCAGCAGGGGCGACTCCGGGACGGTGACTTACGAGCAGTACTTC. It codes for CASRGDSGTVTYEQYF.

V and J are TRBV9 and TRBJ2-3; perhaps TRBD2 as D (6 bases). Germline CDR1 reads SGDLS; CDR2 reads YYNGEE. The CDR3 totals 16 residues. V lost 3 bases and J lost 5, with 19 bases in between. The CDR3 bases are TGTGCCAGCAGCGCGATACTAGCCCGAGACCTAGATACGCAGTATTTT. Translating gives CASSAILARDLDTQYF.

This chain connects TRBV12-3 or TRBV12-4 to TRBJ2-7; 11 bases agree with TRBD1. The junction had 23 bases not matched to a gene; V was cut back by 4 bases and J by 0 bases. This CDR3 region has 22 residues. The CDR3 coding sequence is TGTGCCAGCAGTTCCCAGGACAGGGGGCTTCAGGAACCGGGACACGACTCCTACGAGCAGTACTTC. Encoded protein: CASSSQDRGLQEPGHDSYEQYF.

V gene TRBV27 combines with J gene TRBJ2-5, with D perhaps TRBD2 (5 bases). Per germline, CDR1 MNHEY and CDR2 SMNVEV (reference sequence). CDR3 length: 14 amino acids. Trimming took 2 bases from V and 1 from J, leaving 8 bases between them. The CDR3 DNA reads as TGTGCCAGCAGTTTAGGGCTAGCCCAAGAGACCCAGTACTTC. The encoded protein is CASSLGLAQETQYF.

V and J are TRBV6-5 and TRBJ2-1, with a possible D match to TRBD2 (6 bases). V was clipped by 5 bases and J by 10 bases, with 12 bases between them. The CDR3 runs to 12 residues. Germline lookup yields CDR1 MNHEY and CDR2 SVGAGI. The CDR3, as DNA: TGTGCCAGCAGTCGACTAGGACGGGAGCAGTTCTTC. Protein: CASSRLGREQFF.

V usage is TRBV28 and J usage is TRBJ2-3; 7 bases are shared with TRBD1. J gave up 5 bases and V 5 bases, and 13 bases lay outside the gene matches. The CDR3 loop spans 16 amino acids. In germline, CDR1 is MDHEN, CDR2 SYDVKM. CDR3 amino acids: CASSDPGGRILDTQYF. Here the CDR3 DNA reads TGTGCCAGCAGTGATCCAGGGGGTAGAATTTTAGATACGCAGTATTTT.

This clonotype has a handful of counts. The rearrangement joins TRBV28 to TRBJ1-2; TRBD1 agrees at 10 bases. After removal of 6 bases from V and 1 base from J, the junction contained 8 bases not matched to a gene. CDR3 length equals 16 residues. Germline V gene data show CDR1 as MDHEN and CDR2 as SYDVKM. Here the CDR3 reads CASSSIGDRGNYGYTF. CDR3 in DNA: TGTGCCAGCAGCTCCATTGGGGACAGGGGTAACTATGGCTACACCTTC.

This clonotype was seen a few times. A junction boundary mismatches the germline segment, possibly from a read error. This chain uses TRBV4-1 with TRBJ2-1; D may be TRBD2 (6 bases). The CDR3 has 14 residues. Germline loops: CDR1 MGHRA, CDR2 YSYEKL. In nucleotides, the CDR3 is TGTGCCAGCAGCCAAAGACTAGAGAACAATGAGCAGTTCTTC. Translating it yields CASSQRLENNEQFF.

This clonotype occurred a few times. The chain links TRBV27 to TRBJ1-1, with 8 positions matching TRBD1. V gave up 5 bases and J gave up 3 bases; unmatched junction bases: 5. Germline values: CDR1 MNHEY, CDR2 SMNVEV (reference sequence). This CDR3 contains 14 residues. CDR3 bases: TGTGCCAGCAGTACGACAGGGGCCGACACTGAAGCTTTCTTT. Amino acids: CASSTTGADTEAFF.

This clonotype has ten or more counts. V usage is TRBV12-3 or TRBV12-4 and J usage is TRBJ1-2, with D uncertain. The V end was cut by 2 bases, the J end by 4 bases, with 11 bases between. The CDR3 has 14 amino acids. This CDR3 reads CASSLQDLGYGYTF. In DNA, the CDR3 is TGTGCCAGCAGTTTACAGGACCTGGGCTATGGCTACACCTTC.

The chain carries TRBV20-1 and TRBJ2-6; D uncertain. Trimming cost V 6 bases and J 2 bases, with 11 bases left between them. Germline V lookup: CDR1 DFQATT, CDR2 SNEGSKA (reference sequence). The CDR3 consists of 14 residues. The CDR3 region has the DNA TGCAGTGCCACCTCCAGGCCTGGGGCCAACGTCCTGACTTTC. This sequence encodes CSATSRPGANVLTF.

In DNA, the CDR3 is TGCAGTGCTGCAGGAGGGCCCGGAGAGACCCAGTACTTC. Its translation: CSAAGGPGETQYF. This rearrangement joins TRBV20-1 to TRBJ2-5; D may be TRBD2 (6 bases). Germline V gene data show CDR1 as DFQATT and CDR2 as SNEGSKA (reference sequence). V was cut by 5 bases and J by 4 bases, with 14 bases left in between. The length of the CDR3 is 13 residues.

The V call is TRBV18, the J call TRBJ1-4; no reliable D call. Germline CDR1 is KGHSH and CDR2 is LQKENI. V was clipped by 0 bases and J by 6 bases, with 8 bases between them. CDR3 size: 14 residues. As DNA, the CDR3 is TGTGCCAGCTCACCACCGAACGATGATGAAAAACTGTTTTTT. Translation: CASSPPNDDEKLFF. The full variable domain, rest sourced from reference TRBV18 and TRBJ1-4, is NAGVMQNPRHLVRRRGQEARLRCSPMKGHSHVYWYRQLPEEGLKFMVYLQKENIIDESGMPKERFSAEFPKEGPSILRIQQVVRGDSAAYFCASSPPNDDEKLFFGSGTQLSVL.

This clonotype was found a few times. The chain uses TRBV10-3 and TRBJ1-1, with 7 bases identical to TRBD1. This CDR3 is built from 17 residues. The V and J ends lost 2 bases and 0 bases, in that order; junction bases with no gene match: 9. CDR1 is ENHRY, CDR2 SYGVKD, per germline. CDR3 loop: CAISEGRTGGMNTEAFF. Here the CDR3 DNA reads TGTGCCATCAGTGAGGGGCGGACAGGCGGCATGAACACTGAAGCTTTCTTT.